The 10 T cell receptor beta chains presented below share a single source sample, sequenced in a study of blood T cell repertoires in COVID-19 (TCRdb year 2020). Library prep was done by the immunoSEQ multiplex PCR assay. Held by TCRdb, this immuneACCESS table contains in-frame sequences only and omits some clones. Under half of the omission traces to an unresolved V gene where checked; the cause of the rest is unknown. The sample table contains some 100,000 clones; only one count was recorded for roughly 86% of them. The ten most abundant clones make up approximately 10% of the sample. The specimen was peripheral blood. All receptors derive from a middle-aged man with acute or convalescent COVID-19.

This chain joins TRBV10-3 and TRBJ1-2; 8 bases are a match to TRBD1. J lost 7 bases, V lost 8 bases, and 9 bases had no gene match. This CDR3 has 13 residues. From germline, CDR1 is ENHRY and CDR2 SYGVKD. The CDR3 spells CAIRQGATSGYTF. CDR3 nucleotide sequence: TGTGCCATCCGCCAGGGGGCTACTTCTGGCTACACCTTC.

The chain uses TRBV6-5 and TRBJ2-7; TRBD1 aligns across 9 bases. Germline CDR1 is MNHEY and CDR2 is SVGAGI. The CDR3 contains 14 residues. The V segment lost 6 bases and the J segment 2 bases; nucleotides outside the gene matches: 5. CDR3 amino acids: CASSRDRVTYEQYF. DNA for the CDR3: TGTGCCAGCAGCCGGGACAGGGTAACCTACGAGCAGTACTTC.

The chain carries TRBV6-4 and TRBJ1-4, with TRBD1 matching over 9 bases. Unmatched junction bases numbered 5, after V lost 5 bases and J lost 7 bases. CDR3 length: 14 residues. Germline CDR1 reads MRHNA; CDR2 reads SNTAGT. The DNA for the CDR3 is TGTGCCAGCAGTCCGACAGGGGGTGCTGAAAAACTGTTTTTT. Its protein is CASSPTGGAEKLFF.

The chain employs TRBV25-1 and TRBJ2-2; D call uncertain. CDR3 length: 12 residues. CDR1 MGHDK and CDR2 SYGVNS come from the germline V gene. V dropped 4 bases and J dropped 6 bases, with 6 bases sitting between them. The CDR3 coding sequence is TGTGCCAGCAGTGGTGAGGCCGGGGAGCTGTTTTTT. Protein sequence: CASSGEAGELFF. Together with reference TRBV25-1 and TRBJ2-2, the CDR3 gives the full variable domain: EADIYQTPRYLVIGTGKKITLECSQTMGHDKMYWYQQDPGMELHLIHYSYGVNSTEKGDLSSESTVSRIRTEHFPLTLESARPSHTSQYLCASSGEAGELFFGEGSRLTVL.

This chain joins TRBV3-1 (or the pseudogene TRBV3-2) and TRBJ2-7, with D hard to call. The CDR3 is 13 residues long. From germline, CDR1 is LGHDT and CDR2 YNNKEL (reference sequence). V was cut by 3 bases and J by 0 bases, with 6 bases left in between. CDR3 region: CASSQALSYEQYF. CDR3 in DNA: TGTGCCAGCAGCCAGGCCCTCTCCTACGAGCAGTACTTC.

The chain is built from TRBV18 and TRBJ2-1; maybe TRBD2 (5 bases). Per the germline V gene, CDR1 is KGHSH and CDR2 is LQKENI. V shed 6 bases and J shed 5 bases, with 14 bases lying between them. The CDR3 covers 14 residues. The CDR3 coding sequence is TGTGCCAGCTCCCCCCGGCGGGCCGACAATGAGCAGTTCTTC. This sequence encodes CASSPRRADNEQFF.

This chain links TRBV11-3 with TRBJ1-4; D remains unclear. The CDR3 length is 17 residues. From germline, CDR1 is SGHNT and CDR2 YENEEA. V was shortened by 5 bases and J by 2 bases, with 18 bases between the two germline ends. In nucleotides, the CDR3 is TGTGCCAGCAGCCCGGTAGGAGGTTTGAGCACTAATGAAAAACTGTTTTTT. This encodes CASSPVGGLSTNEKLFF.

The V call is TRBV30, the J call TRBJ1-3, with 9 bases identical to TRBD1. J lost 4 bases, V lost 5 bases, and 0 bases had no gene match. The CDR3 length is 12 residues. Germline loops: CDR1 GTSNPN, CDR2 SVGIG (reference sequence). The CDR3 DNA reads TGTGCCTGGGGGACAGGGGGAAACACCATATATTTT. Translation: CAWGTGGNTIYF.

The CDR3 loop is CASSQDLGAAGYTF. In DNA, the CDR3 is TGTGCCAGCAGCCAAGATTTGGGGGCCGCTGGCTACACCTTC. The chain joins TRBV3-1 (or the pseudogene TRBV3-2) to TRBJ1-2; D may be TRBD1 (6 bases). The CDR3 runs 14 residues. V was clipped by 0 bases and J by 7 bases, with 12 bases between them. Germline V CDR1 and CDR2: LGHDT, YNNKEL (reference sequence).

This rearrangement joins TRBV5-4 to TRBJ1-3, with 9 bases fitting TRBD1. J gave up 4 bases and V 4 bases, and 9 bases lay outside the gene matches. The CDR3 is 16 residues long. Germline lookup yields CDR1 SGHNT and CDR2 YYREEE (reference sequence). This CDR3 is CASSLTGGASGNTIYF. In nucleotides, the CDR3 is TGTGCCAGCAGCCTCACAGGGGGCGCATCCGGAAACACCATATATTTT.